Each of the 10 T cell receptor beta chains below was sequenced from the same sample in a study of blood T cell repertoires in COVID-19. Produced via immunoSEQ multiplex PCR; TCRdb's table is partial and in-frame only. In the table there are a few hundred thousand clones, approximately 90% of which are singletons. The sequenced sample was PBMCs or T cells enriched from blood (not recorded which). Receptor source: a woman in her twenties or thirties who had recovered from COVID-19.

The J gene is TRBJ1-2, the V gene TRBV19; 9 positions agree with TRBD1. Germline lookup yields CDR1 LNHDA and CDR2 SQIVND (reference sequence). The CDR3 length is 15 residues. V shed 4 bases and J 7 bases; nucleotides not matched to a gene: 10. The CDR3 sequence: CASSRPGQGTGGYTF. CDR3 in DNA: TGTGCCAGTAGTAGACCGGGACAGGGTACTGGTGGCTACACCTTC.

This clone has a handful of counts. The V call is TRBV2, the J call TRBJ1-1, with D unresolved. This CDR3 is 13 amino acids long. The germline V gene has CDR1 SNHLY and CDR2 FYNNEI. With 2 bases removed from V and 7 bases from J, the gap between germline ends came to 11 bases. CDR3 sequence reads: CASSEFPGGEAFF. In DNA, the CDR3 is TGTGCCAGCAGTGAATTTCCCGGAGGTGAAGCTTTCTTT.

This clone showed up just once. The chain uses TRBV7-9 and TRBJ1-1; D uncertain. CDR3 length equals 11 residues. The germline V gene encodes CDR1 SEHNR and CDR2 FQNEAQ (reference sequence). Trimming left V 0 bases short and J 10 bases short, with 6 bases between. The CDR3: CASSLAVRAFF. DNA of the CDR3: TGTGCCAGCAGCTTAGCCGTCCGAGCTTTCTTT.

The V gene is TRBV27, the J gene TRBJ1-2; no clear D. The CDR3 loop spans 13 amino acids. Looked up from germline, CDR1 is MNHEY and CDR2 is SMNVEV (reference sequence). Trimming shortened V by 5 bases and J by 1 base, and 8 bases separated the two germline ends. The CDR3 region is CASSPLSNYGYTF. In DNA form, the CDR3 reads TGTGCCAGCAGTCCCCTGAGTAACTATGGCTACACCTTC.

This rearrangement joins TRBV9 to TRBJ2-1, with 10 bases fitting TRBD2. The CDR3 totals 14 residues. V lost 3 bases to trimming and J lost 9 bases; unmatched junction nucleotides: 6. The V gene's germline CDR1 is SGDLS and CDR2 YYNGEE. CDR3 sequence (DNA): TGTGCCAGCAGCGGAACTAGCGGGGTAAGTGAGCAGTTCTTC. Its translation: CASSGTSGVSEQFF.

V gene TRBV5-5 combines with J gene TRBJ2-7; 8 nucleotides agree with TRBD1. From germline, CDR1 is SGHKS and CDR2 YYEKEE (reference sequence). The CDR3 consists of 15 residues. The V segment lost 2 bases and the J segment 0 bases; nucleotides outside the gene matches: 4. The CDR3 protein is CASSFLGQDSYEQYF. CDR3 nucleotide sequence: TGTGCCAGCAGCTTCCTGGGACAGGACTCCTACGAGCAGTACTTC.

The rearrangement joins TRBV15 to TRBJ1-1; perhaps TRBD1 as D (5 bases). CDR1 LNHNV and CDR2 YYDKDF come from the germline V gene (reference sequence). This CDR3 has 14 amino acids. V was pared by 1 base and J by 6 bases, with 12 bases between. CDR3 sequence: CATSRAEGPSEAFF. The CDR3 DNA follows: TGTGCCACCAGCAGAGCGGAGGGGCCTTCTGAAGCTTTCTTT.

The CDR3 DNA is TGTGCCACCAGCAGAGATCCTGGGGCTTCCTACGAGCAGTACTTC. This encodes CATSRDPGASYEQYF. The chain joins TRBV15 to TRBJ2-7; a possible D gene is TRBD1 (5 bases). Germline values: CDR1 LNHNV, CDR2 YYDKDF (reference sequence). CDR3 length equals 15 residues. V was shortened by 0 bases and J by 1 base, with 10 bases between the two germline ends.

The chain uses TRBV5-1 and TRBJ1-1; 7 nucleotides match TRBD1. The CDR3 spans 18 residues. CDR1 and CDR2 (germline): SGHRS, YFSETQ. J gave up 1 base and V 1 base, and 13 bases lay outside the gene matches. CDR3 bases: TGCGCCAGCAGCTTGCCCCAACCTCGGACAGGAAGGAACACTGAAGCTTTCTTT. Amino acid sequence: CASSLPQPRTGRNTEAFF.

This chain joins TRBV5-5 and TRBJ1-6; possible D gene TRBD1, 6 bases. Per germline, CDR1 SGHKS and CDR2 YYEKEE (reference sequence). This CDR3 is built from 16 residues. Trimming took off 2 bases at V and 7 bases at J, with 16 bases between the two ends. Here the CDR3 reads CASSFRGGAENSPLHF. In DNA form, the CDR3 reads TGTGCCAGCAGCTTTCGAGGGGGGGCTGAAAATTCACCCCTCCACTTT.